Following are 21 T cell receptor beta chains from one sample sequenced in a study of blood T cell repertoires in COVID-19. The data were produced by immunoSEQ multiplex PCR, yet TCRdb's version contains in-frame clones alone and is incomplete. The table records around 180,000 clones, about 87% of them present only once. The specimen sequenced was peripheral blood. All receptors come from a man aged 40-49 years with active or convalescent COVID-19.

V and J are TRBV30 and TRBJ1-5; 8 nucleotides agree with TRBD1. The CDR3 loop spans 14 amino acids. Germline V CDR1 and CDR2: GTSNPN, SVGIG (reference sequence). V gave up 2 bases and J gave up 2 bases; unmatched junction bases: 2. DNA of the CDR3: TGTGCCTGGAGTCCGGGACAGGGCAATCAGCCCCAGCATTTT. It encodes CAWSPGQGNQPQHF. The full variable domain, rest sourced from reference TRBV30 and TRBJ1-5, is SQTIHQWPATLVQPVGSPLSLECTVEGTSNPNLYWYRQAAGRGLQLLFYSVGIGQISSEVPQNLSASRPQDRQFILSSKKLLLSDSGFYLCAWSPGQGNQPQHFGDGTRLSIL.

V usage is TRBV6-5 and J usage is TRBJ1-2; maybe TRBD1 (5 bases). This CDR3 contains 11 residues. V gave up 6 bases and J gave up 4 bases, with 6 bases separating them. CDR1 is MNHEY, CDR2 SVGAGI, per germline. CDR3 bases: TGTGCCAGCAGCGACAGCTATGGCTACACCTTC. Protein product: CASSDSYGYTF.

The chain is built from TRBV2 and TRBJ1-4, with a possible D match to TRBD1 (5 bases). Between the trimmed V and J ends, which lost 5 bases and 6 bases, there was a span of 10 bases. The germline CDR1 and CDR2 sequences are SNHLY and FYNNEI. The CDR3 sequence is 13 residues long. In DNA form, the CDR3 reads TGTGCCAGCAGTCGGGGGTTCGATGAAAAACTGTTTTTT. Its protein product is CASSRGFDEKLFF.

The chain carries TRBV2 and TRBJ2-7; the D gene is possibly TRBD2 (7 bases). V was cut by 7 bases and J by 0 bases, with 16 bases left in between. In germline, CDR1 is SNHLY, CDR2 FYNNEI. This CDR3 is 15 amino acids long. The CDR3 region is CASNEGEGHSYEQYF. DNA of the CDR3: TGTGCCAGCAACGAGGGGGAGGGTCACTCCTACGAGCAGTACTTC.

This chain uses TRBV12-3 or TRBV12-4 with TRBJ1-3; unclear D gene. With 5 bases removed from V and 6 bases from J, the gap between germline ends came to 5 bases. The CDR3 has 11 amino acids. The CDR3: CASSQANTIYF. Here the CDR3 DNA reads TGTGCCAGCAGTCAGGCAAACACCATATATTTT.

The J gene is TRBJ2-3, the V gene TRBV3-1 (or the pseudogene TRBV3-2); 13 bases fit TRBD2. Germline CDR1 LGHDT, CDR2 YNNKEL (reference sequence). This CDR3 is built from 20 residues. Trimming cost V 0 bases and J 4 bases; bases outside gene matches: 13. The CDR3 here is CASSQDGLAGASLVSDTQYF. In DNA form, the CDR3 reads TGTGCCAGCAGCCAAGATGGACTAGCGGGGGCCTCATTAGTTTCAGATACGCAGTATTTT.

The chain is built from TRBV30 and TRBJ2-7, with unresolved D. The V gene's germline CDR1 is GTSNPN and CDR2 SVGIG (reference sequence). This CDR3 is built from 13 residues. The ends were cut back, 0 bases at V and 0 bases at J, with 6 bases in the middle. The CDR3 nucleotides are TGTGCCTGGAGTGTTGGCCTCTCCTACGAGCAGTACTTC. It yields the protein CAWSVGLSYEQYF.

This clone was seen once. The gene calls are TRBV7-9 and TRBJ1-6; TRBD1 aligns across 8 bases. This CDR3 contains 16 residues. Germline CDR1 and CDR2: SEHNR and FQNEAQ (reference sequence). V was pared by 3 bases and J by 9 bases, with 10 bases of the junction left unmatched. CDR3 sequence: CASSLGSGGASSPLHF. DNA of the CDR3: TGTGCCAGCAGCTTGGGATCAGGGGGCGCGAGTTCACCCCTCCACTTT.

Written as DNA, the CDR3 is TGTGCCAGTAGTGGGGGCGGGCAGGGGCACGAGCAGTACTTC. This gives the protein CASSGGGQGHEQYF. The V gene is TRBV19, the J gene TRBJ2-7, with a tentative D call TRBD1 (6 bases). The germline gives CDR1 LNHDA, CDR2 SQIVND (reference sequence). The length of the CDR3 is 14 residues. The V end was cut by 5 bases, the J end by 5 bases, with 16 bases between.

The chain carries TRBV18 and TRBJ1-3; no clear D gene. The CDR3 consists of 15 residues. Trimming left V 7 bases short and J 0 bases short, with 13 bases between. Germline V gives CDR1 KGHSH, CDR2 LQKENI. The CDR3 loop is CASYRTGISGNTIYF. The CDR3 coding sequence is TGTGCCAGCTACCGGACGGGAATCTCTGGAAACACCATATATTTT.

The genes are TRBV29-1 and TRBJ2-7, with 8 positions matching TRBD2. CDR3 length: 16 amino acids. Trimming at V came to 3 bases and at J to 0 bases, leaving 10 bases not matched to a gene. The germline V gene has CDR1 SQVTM and CDR2 ANQGSEA. The CDR3 DNA reads as TGCAGCGTTGAGGAGGGGACTAGGAAGAGCTCCTACGAGCAGTACTTC. It translates to CSVEEGTRKSSYEQYF.

This clone came up a few times. The rearrangement links TRBV3-1 (or the pseudogene TRBV3-2) to TRBJ1-6; 8 bases are shared with TRBD1. The CDR3 length is 14 residues. CDR1 is LGHDT and CDR2 is YNNKEL in the germline V gene (reference sequence). Trimming removed 5 bases from V and 6 bases from J; junction bases left unmatched: 3. This CDR3 reads CASSIGQGNSPLHF. CDR3 DNA: TGTGCCAGCAGCATCGGACAGGGTAATTCACCCCTCCACTTT.

The V gene is TRBV5-6, the J gene TRBJ2-7; D may be TRBD2 (5 bases). Between the trimmed V and J ends, which lost 3 bases and 4 bases, there was a span of 17 bases. Germline CDR1 is SGHDT and CDR2 is YYEEEE. This CDR3 contains 15 residues. The CDR3 is CASSWVRGSLYEQYF. The CDR3 DNA reads TGTGCCAGCAGCTGGGTGCGTGGGAGCCTTTACGAGCAGTACTTC.

This chain uses TRBV30 with TRBJ2-3, with TRBD2 matching over 14 bases. CDR1 is GTSNPN and CDR2 is SVGIG in the germline V gene (reference sequence). CDR3 length: 15 amino acids. The V segment lost 8 bases and the J segment 0 bases; nucleotides outside the gene matches: 4. CDR3 bases: TGTGCCGGGACTAGCGGGGGATCTAGCACAGATACGCAGTATTTT. Translated, it gives CAGTSGGSSTDTQYF.

This chain links TRBV2 with TRBJ2-7; TRBD2 is a possible D gene (6 bases). The CDR3 has 15 residues. The germline V gene encodes CDR1 SNHLY and CDR2 FYNNEI. Trimming removed 1 base from V and 4 bases from J, with 14 bases in between. The chain's CDR3 is CASSEGLVRSYEQYF. The CDR3 region has the DNA TGTGCCAGCAGTGAAGGACTAGTTCGGTCGTACGAGCAGTACTTC.

The J gene is TRBJ1-5, the V gene TRBV4-1; the match to TRBD1 covers 10 bases. Trimming at V came to 4 bases and at J to 6 bases, leaving 6 bases not matched to a gene. The CDR3 loop spans 15 amino acids. The germline gives CDR1 MGHRA, CDR2 YSYEKL. The CDR3 DNA is TGCGCCAGCAGCCCCTCCGGACAGGGGGGTCAGCCCCAGCATTTT. Its protein is CASSPSGQGGQPQHF.

The V and J genes are TRBV4-3 and TRBJ1-6; 7 nucleotides match TRBD1. CDR3 length: 15 amino acids. Trimming cost V 1 base and J 8 bases; bases outside gene matches: 5. Germline V lookup: CDR1 LGHNA, CDR2 YSLEER. For the CDR3, the DNA is TGCGCCAGCAGCCAAGGGACAGGATTACATTCACCCCTCCACTTT. Its protein is CASSQGTGLHSPLHF.

The chain carries TRBV30 and TRBJ1-2, with TRBD1 identical over 9 bases. Germline V gene sequence: CDR1 GTSNPN, CDR2 SVGIG (reference sequence). Trimming at V came to 3 bases and at J to 6 bases, leaving 2 bases not matched to a gene. The CDR3 consists of 12 residues. The CDR3 DNA follows: TGTGCCTGGAGCCGGGACAGGGATGGCTACACCTTC. Its protein product is CAWSRDRDGYTF.

This clone has just one count. This sequence joins TRBV29-1 and TRBJ2-3; 14 bases are shared with TRBD2. The germline V gene has CDR1 SQVTM and CDR2 ANQGSEA. CDR3 size: 16 residues. The V gene end was trimmed by 6 bases and the J gene end by 4 bases; junction bases not matched to a gene: 9. This CDR3 reads CSVTLRLAGGADTQYF. DNA of the CDR3: TGCAGCGTCACCCTTAGACTAGCGGGGGGGGCAGATACGCAGTATTTT.

The rearrangement joins TRBV7-9 to TRBJ2-7, with D tentatively TRBD1 (6 bases). Germline assignment: CDR1 SEHNR and CDR2 FQNEAQ (reference sequence). With 5 bases removed from V and 2 bases from J, the gap between germline ends came to 13 bases. This CDR3 has 14 residues. The DNA for the CDR3 is TGTGCCAGCAGCCCATCGGGACATACCTACGAGCAGTACTTC. It is translated as CASSPSGHTYEQYF.

This sequence joins TRBV5-1 and TRBJ2-1; 7 bases match TRBD2. The trim removed 0 bases at V and 4 bases at J, leaving 7 bases unmatched. Germline CDR1 SGHRS, CDR2 YFSETQ. The CDR3 consists of 16 residues. DNA of the CDR3: TGCGCCAGCAGCTTGGAGTTTCAGGGACTATACAATGAGCAGTTCTTC. This translates into CASSLEFQGLYNEQFF. Full variable domain (remainder filled in from reference TRBV5-1 and TRBJ2-1): KAGVTQTPRYLIKTRGQQVTLSCSPISGHRSVSWYQQTPGQGLQFLFEYFSETQRNKGNFPGRFSGRQFSNSRSEMNVSTLELGDSALYLCASSLEFQGLYNEQFFGPGTRLTVL.